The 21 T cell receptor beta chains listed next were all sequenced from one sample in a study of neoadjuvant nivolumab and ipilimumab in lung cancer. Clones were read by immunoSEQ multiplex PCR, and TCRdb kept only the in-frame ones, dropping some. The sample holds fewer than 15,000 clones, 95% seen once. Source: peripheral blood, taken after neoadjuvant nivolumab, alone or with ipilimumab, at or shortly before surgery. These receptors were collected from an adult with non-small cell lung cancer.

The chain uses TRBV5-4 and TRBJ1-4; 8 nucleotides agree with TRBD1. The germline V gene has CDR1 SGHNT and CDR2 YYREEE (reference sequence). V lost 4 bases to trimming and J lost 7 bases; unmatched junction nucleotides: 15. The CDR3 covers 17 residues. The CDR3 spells CASSTHKPGGSSEKLFF. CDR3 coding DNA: TGTGCCAGCAGCACGCACAAACCAGGGGGCTCCAGTGAAAAACTGTTTTTT.

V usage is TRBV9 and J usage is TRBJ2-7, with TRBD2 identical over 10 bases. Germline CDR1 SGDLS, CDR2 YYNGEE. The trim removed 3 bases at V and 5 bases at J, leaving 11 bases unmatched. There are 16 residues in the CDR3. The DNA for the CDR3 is TGTGCCAGCAGCGCAAGGACTAGCGGAGGCACCCACGAGCAGTACTTC. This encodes CASSARTSGGTHEQYF.

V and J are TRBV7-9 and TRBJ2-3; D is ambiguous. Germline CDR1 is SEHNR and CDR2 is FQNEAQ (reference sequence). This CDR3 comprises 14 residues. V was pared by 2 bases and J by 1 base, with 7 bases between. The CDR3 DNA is TGTGCCAGCAGCTTAATGGGCGGCACAGATACGCAGTATTTT. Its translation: CASSLMGGTDTQYF.

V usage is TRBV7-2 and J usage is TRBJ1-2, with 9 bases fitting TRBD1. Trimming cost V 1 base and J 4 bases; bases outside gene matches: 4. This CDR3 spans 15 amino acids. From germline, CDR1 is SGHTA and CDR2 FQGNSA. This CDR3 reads CASSLGQGETYGYTF. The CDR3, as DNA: TGTGCCAGCAGCTTAGGACAGGGGGAAACCTATGGCTACACCTTC.

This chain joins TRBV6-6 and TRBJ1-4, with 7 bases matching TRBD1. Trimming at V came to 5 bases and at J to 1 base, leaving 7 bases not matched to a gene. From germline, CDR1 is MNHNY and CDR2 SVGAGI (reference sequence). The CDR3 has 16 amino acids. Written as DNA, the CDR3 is TGTGCCAGCAGTCCCGACAGGGAAGGAACTAATGAAAAACTGTTTTTT. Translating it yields CASSPDREGTNEKLFF.

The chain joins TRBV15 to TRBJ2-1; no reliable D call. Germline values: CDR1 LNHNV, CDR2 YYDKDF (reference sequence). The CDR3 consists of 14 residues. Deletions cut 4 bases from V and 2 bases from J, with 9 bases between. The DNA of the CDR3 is TGTGCCACCAGCACCCGGACCACCTACAATGAGCAGTTCTTC. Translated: CATSTRTTYNEQFF.

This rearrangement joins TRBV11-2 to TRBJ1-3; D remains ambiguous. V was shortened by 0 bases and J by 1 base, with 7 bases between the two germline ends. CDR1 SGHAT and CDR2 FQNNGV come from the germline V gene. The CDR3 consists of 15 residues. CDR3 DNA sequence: TGTGCCAGCAGCTTAGAGGGTCCATCTGGAAACACCATATATTTT. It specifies CASSLEGPSGNTIYF.

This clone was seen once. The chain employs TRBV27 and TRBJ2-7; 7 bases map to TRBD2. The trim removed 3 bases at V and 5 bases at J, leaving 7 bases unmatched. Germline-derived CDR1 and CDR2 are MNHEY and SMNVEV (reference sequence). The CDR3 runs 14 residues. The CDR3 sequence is CASSLVAGAHEQYF. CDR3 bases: TGTGCCAGCAGTTTGGTTGCGGGAGCTCACGAGCAGTACTTC.

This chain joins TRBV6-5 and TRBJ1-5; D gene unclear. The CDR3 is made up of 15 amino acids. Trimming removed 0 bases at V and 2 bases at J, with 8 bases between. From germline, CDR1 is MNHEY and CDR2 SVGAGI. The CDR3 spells CASSYSGSGNQPQHF. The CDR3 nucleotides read TGTGCCAGCAGTTACTCGGGCTCAGGCAATCAGCCCCAGCATTTT.

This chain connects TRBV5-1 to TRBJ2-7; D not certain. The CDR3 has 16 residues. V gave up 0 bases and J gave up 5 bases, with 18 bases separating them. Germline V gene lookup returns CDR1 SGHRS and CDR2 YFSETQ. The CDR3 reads CASSLAPSGRVHEQYF. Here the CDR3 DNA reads TGCGCCAGCAGCTTGGCCCCGTCGGGTAGGGTCCACGAGCAGTACTTC.

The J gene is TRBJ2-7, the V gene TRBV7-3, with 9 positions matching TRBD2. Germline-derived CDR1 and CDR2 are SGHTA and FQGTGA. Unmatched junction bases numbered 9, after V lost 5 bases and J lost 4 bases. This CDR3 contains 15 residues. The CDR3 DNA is TGTGCCAGCAGCGTCGCGGGAGGGCCTGGGTACGAGCAGTACTTC. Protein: CASSVAGGPGYEQYF.

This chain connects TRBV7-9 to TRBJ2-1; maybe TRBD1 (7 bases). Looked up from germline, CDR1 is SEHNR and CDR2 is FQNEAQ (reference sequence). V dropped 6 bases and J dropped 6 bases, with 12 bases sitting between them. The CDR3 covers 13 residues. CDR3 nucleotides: TGTGCCAGCAGTCGCGGGACAGCCAATGAGCAGTTCTTC. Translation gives CASSRGTANEQFF.

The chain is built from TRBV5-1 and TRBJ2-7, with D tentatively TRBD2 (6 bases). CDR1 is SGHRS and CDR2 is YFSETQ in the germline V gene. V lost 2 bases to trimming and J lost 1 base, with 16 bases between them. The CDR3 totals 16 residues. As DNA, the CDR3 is TGCGCCAGCAGCTTCGTCGCGGGAAGGGTTTCCTACGAGCAGTACTTC. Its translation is CASSFVAGRVSYEQYF.

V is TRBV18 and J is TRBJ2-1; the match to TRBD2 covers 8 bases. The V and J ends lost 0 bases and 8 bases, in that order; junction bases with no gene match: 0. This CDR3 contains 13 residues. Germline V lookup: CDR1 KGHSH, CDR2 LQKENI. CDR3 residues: CASSPPGLDEQFF. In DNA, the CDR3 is TGTGCCAGCTCACCACCGGGACTAGATGAGCAGTTCTTC.

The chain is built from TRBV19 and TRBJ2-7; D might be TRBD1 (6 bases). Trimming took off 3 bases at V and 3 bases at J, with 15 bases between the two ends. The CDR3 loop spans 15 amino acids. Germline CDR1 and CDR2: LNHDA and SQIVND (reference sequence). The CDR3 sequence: CASSISPQGHYEQYF. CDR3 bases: TGTGCCAGTAGTATTTCCCCCCAGGGGCACTACGAGCAGTACTTC. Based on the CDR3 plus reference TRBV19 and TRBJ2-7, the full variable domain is DGGITQSPKYLFRKEGQNVTLSCEQNLNHDAMYWYRQDPGQGLRLIYYSQIVNDFQKGDIAEGYSVSREKKESFPLTVTSAQKNPTAFYLCASSISPQGHYEQYFGPGTRLTVT.

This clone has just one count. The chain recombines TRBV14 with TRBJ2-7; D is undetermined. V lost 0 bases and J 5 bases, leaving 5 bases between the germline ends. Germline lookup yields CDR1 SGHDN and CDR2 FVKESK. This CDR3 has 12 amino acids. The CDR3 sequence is CASSQDRHEQYF. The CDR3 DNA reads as TGTGCCAGCAGCCAAGATAGACACGAGCAGTACTTC. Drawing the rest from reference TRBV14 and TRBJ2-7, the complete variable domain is EAGVTQFPSHSVIEKGQTVTLRCDPISGHDNLYWYRRVMGKEIKFLLHFVKESKQDESGMPNNRFLAERTGGTYSTLKVQPAELEDSGVYFCASSQDRHEQYFGPGTRLTVT.

The CDR3 loop reads CASSQLGGGTANEKLFF. CDR3 DNA: TGTGCCAGCAGCCAACTGGGAGGCGGGACTGCTAATGAAAAACTGTTTTTT. The rearrangement links TRBV5-6 to TRBJ1-4; tentative D call: TRBD1 (5 bases). This CDR3 contains 17 residues. The V and J ends lost 4 bases and 3 bases respectively, with 19 bases between them. Germline values: CDR1 SGHDT, CDR2 YYEEEE.

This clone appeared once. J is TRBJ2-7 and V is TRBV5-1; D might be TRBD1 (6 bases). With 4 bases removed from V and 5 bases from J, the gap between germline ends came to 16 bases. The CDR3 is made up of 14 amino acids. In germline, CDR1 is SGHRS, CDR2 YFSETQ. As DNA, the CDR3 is TGCGCCAGCAGCCCTACAGGGTTCAATCACGAGCAGTACTTC. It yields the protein CASSPTGFNHEQYF.

CDR3 DNA: TGTGCCAGCAGCCCCGGACAGGTGGATAAAGCTTTCTTT. Protein sequence: CASSPGQVDKAFF. This chain connects TRBV7-2 to TRBJ1-1; TRBD1 matches at 7 bases. The V and J ends lost 5 bases and 9 bases, in that order; junction bases with no gene match: 9. The CDR3 is 13 amino acids. In germline, CDR1 is SGHTA, CDR2 FQGNSA.

In DNA, the CDR3 is TGTGCCAGCAGTGAAGAGGCCAGGGGGGTGGTTTTCTATGAGCAGTTCTTC. This sequence encodes CASSEEARGVVFYEQFF. The J gene is TRBJ2-1, the V gene TRBV2; maybe TRBD1 (7 bases). The ends were cut back, 1 base at V and 8 bases at J, with 21 bases in the middle. This CDR3 region has 17 residues. Germline V gives CDR1 SNHLY, CDR2 FYNNEI.

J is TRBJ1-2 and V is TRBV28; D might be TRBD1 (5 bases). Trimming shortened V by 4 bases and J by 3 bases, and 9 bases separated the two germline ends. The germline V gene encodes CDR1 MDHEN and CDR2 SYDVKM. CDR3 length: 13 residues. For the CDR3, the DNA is TGTGCCAGCAGTTCGCAGGGTCACTATGGCTACACCTTC. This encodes CASSSQGHYGYTF.